Listed below are T cell receptor beta chains from one sample, sequenced in a study of blood T cell repertoires in COVID-19. Profiled with immunoSEQ multiplex PCR; TCRdb holds only in-frame clones, not every one. The data show some 190,000 clones, with 84% seen just once and 5.1% held by the top ten. The sequenced sample was peripheral blood. These receptor sequences come from a woman in her 70s with active or convalescent COVID-19. CDR3s include the opening cysteine and the closing phenylalanine or tryptophan. Fields, in order: D gene, clone size, V gene, J gene, CDR3 protein, CDR3 DNA. The D gene is left open where the match is weak. Expanded clones get a size class; other rows say once, few or many, or leave the size out.

D: -; size: -; V: TRBV7-2; J: TRBJ1-5; CDR3: CASSYDRLGNQPQHF; DNA: TGTGCCAGCAGCTACGACAGGTTGGGCAATCAGCCCCAGCATTTT
D: TRBD2; size: -; V: TRBV28; J: TRBJ2-1; CDR3: CASLKRGRYYNEQFF; DNA: TGTGCCAGCTTAAAGCGGGGGAGGTACTACAATGAGCAGTTCTTC
D: -; size: -; V: TRBV1; J: TRBJ1-5; CDR3: CTSSPRVSQPQHF; DNA: TGCACCAGCAGCCCCAGGGTGTCTCAGCCCCAGCATTTT
D: -; size: -; V: TRBV28; J: TRBJ1-6; CDR3: CASAGGGRNSPLHF; DNA: TGTGCCAGCGCCGGGGGAGGGAGGAATTCACCCCTCCACTTT
D: TRBD2; size: -; V: TRBV2; J: TRBJ2-7; CDR3: CASSRLAGSSYEQYF; DNA: TGTGCCAGCAGTAGACTAGCGGGCAGCTCCTACGAGCAGTACTTC
D: -; size: -; V: TRBV7-3; J: TRBJ1-1; CDR3: CASSLRAGQGQTFF; DNA: TGTGCCAGCAGCTTAAGAGCCGGGCAGGGTCAAACTTTCTTT
D: TRBD2; size: -; V: TRBV5-4; J: TRBJ2-2; CDR3: CASSPRAGGGTGELFF; DNA: TGTGCCAGCAGCCCAAGGGCTGGGGGAGGGACCGGGGAGCTGTTTTTT
D: -; size: -; V: TRBV27; J: TRBJ2-3; CDR3: CASSFQIFGTDTQYF; DNA: TGTGCCAGCAGTTTCCAGATTTTTGGCACAGATACGCAGTATTTT
D: -; size: -; V: TRBV4-2; J: TRBJ2-1; CDR3: CASSQGGGPSGNEQFF; DNA: TGTGCCAGCAGCCAAGGAGGAGGGCCTTCGGGCAATGAGCAGTTCTTC
D: -; size: -; V: TRBV6-5; J: TRBJ1-1; CDR3: CASRGSQGRTEAFF; DNA: TGTGCCAGCAGGGGCTCACAGGGTCGGACTGAAGCTTTCTTT
D: TRBD1; size: -; V: TRBV19; J: TRBJ1-2; CDR3: CASSMRDRGFYGYTF; DNA: TGTGCCAGTAGTATGCGAGACAGGGGGTTTTATGGCTACACCTTC
D: -; size: once; V: TRBV15; J: TRBJ1-5; CDR3: CATSTRVANQPQHF; DNA: TGTGCCACCAGCACACGGGTAGCAAATCAGCCCCAGCATTTT
D: -; size: few; V: TRBV10-3; J: TRBJ2-7; CDR3: CAISELAAAYEQYF; DNA: TGTGCCATCAGTGAGTTAGCGGCTGCCTACGAGCAGTACTTC
D: -; size: -; V: TRBV28; J: TRBJ1-1; CDR3: CASSRWGGSNTEAFF; DNA: TGTGCCAGCAGCCGCTGGGGGGGTTCGAACACTGAAGCTTTCTTT